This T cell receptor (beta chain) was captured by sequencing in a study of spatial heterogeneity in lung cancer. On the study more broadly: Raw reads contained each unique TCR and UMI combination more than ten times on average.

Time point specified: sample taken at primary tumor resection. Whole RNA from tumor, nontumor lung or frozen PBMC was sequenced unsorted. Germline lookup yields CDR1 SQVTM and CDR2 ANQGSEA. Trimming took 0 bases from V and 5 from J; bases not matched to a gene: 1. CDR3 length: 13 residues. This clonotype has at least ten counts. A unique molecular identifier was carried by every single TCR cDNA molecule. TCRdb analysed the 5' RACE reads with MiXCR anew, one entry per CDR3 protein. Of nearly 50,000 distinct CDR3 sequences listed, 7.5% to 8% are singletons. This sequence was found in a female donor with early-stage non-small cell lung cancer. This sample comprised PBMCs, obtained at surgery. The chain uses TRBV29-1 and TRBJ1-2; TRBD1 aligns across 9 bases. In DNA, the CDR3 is TGCAGCGTTGAAGATGGGACAGGGTATGGCTACACCTTC. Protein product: CSVEDGTGYGYTF.